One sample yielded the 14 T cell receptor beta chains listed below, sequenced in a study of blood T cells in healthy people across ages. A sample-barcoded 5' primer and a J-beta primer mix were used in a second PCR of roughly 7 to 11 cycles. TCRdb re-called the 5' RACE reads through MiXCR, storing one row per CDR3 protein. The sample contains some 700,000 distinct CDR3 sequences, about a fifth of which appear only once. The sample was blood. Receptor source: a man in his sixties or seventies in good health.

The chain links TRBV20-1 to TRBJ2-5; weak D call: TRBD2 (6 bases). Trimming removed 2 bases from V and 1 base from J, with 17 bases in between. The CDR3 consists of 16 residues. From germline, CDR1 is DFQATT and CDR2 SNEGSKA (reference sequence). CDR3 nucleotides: TGCAGTGCTAGACCACCGGGACTCCAAATCCAAGAGACCCAGTACTTC. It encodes CSARPPGLQIQETQYF.

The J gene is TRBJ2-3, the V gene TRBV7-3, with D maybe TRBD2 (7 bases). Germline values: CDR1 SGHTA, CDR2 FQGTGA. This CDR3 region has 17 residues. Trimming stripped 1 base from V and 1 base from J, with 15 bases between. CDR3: CASSLRGGGAGTDTQYF. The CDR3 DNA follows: TGTGCCAGCAGCTTAAGAGGGGGAGGGGCCGGCACAGATACGCAGTATTTT.

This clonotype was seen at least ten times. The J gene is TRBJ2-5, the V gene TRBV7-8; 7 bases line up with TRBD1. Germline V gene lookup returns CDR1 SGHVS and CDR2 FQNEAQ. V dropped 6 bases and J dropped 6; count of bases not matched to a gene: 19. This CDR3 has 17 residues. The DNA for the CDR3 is TGTGCCAGCAGTCACAGGGGCGGCCCCTCAAAAGCAAAGACCCAGTACTTC. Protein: CASSHRGGPSKAKTQYF. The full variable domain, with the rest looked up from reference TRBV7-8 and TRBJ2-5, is GAGVSQSPRYKVAKRGQDVALRCDPISGHVSLFWYQQALGQGPEFLTYFQNEAQLDKSGLPSDRFFAERPEGSVSTLKIQRTQQEDSAVYLCASSHRGGPSKAKTQYFGPGTRLLVL.

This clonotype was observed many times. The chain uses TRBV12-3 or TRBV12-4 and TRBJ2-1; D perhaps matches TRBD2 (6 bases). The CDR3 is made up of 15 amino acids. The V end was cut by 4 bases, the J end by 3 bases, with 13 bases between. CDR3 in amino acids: CASSSLAGLYNEQFF. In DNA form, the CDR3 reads TGTGCCAGCAGTTCTTTGGCGGGACTCTACAATGAGCAGTTCTTC.

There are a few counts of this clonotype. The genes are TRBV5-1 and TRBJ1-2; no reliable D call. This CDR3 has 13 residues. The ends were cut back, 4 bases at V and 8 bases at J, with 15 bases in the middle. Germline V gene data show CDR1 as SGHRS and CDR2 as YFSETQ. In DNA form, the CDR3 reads TGCGCCAGCAGCCCCGGCCCCTTGGAAGGCTACACCTTC. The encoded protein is CASSPGPLEGYTF.

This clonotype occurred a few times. CDR3 sequence: CASSPTGQGGYEQYV. The CDR3 DNA follows: TGTGCCAGCTCGCCTACGGGACAAGGGGGCTACGAGCAGTACGTC. The chain joins TRBV18 to TRBJ2-7; possible D gene TRBD1, 6 bases. The CDR3 is 15 residues long. From germline, CDR1 is KGHSH and CDR2 LQKENI. Trimming cost V 6 bases and J 3 bases, with 18 bases left between them.

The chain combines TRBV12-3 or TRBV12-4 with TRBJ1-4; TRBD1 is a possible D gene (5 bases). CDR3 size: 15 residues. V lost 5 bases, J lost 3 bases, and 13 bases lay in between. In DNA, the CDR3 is TGTGCCAGCAGTATTGAGACAGCTCCTAATGAAAAACTGTTTTTT. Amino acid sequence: CASSIETAPNEKLFF.

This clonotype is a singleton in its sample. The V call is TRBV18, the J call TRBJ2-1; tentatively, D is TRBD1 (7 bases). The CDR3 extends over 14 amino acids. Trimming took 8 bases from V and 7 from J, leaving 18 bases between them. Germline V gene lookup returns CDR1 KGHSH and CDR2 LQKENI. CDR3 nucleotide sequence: TGTGCCAGCGCCTCGCGCGGGACAGAAAATGAGCAGTTCTTC. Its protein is CASASRGTENEQFF.

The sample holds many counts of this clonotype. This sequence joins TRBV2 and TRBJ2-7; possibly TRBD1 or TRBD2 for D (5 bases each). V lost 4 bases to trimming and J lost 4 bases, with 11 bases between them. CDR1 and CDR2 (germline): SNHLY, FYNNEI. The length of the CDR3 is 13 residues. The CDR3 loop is CASSVGVWYEQYF. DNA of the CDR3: TGTGCCAGCAGTGTGGGGGTTTGGTACGAGCAGTACTTC.

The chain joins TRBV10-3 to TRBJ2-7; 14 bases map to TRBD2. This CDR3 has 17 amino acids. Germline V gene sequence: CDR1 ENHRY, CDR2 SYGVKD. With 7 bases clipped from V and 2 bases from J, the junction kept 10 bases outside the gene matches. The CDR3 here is CAITRTSGRKGPYEQYV. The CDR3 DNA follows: TGTGCCATCACCAGGACTAGCGGGAGGAAAGGACCCTACGAGCAGTACGTC.

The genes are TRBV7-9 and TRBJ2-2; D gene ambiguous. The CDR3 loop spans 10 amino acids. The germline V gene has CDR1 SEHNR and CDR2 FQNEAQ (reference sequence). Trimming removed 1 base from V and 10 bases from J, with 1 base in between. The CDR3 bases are TGTGCCAGCAGCTTAGAGGAGCTGTTTTTT. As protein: CASSLEELFF.

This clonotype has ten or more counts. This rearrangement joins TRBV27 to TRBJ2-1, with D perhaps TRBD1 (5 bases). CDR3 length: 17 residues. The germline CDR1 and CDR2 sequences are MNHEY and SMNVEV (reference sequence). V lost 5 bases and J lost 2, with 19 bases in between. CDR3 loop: CASSGVGQSLAYNEQFF. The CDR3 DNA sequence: TGTGCCAGCAGTGGGGTTGGACAAAGCTTAGCCTACAATGAGCAGTTCTTC.

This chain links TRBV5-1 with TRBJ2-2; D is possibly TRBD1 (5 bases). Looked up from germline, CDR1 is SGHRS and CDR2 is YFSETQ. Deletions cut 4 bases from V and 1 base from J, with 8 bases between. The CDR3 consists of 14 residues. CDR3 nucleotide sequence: TGCGCCAGCAGCGCCGGACAGAACACCGGGGAGCTGTTTTTT. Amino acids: CASSAGQNTGELFF. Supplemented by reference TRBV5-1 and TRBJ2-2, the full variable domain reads KAGVTQTPRYLIKTRGQQVTLSCSPISGHRSVSWYQQTPGQGLQFLFEYFSETQRNKGNFPGRFSGRQFSNSRSEMNVSTLELGDSALYLCASSAGQNTGELFFGEGSRLTVL.

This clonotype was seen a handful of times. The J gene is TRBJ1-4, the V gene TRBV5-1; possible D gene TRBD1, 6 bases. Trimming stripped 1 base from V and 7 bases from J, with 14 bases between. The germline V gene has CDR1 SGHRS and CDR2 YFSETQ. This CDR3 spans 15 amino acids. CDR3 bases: TGCGCCAGCAGCTTGCTTCCGGGACATTCTGAAAAACTGTTTTTT. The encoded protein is CASSLLPGHSEKLFF.